This T cell receptor beta chain was sequenced for a study of blood T cell repertoires in COVID-19. Here immunoSEQ multiplex PCR was the method, and the copy in TCRdb shows in-frame clones only, minus some. The sample contains about 33,000 clones, approximately 90% of which appear only once. The germline CDR1 and CDR2 sequences are LGHDT and YNNKEL (reference sequence). V lost 3 bases to trimming and J lost 2 bases, with 13 bases between them. The CDR3 extends over 15 amino acids. The chain has TRBV3-1 (or the pseudogene TRBV3-2) and TRBJ2-5; tentatively, D is TRBD1 (6 bases). The TCR was taken from a woman at least 80 years old with active or convalescent COVID-19. The sample was peripheral blood. This CDR3 reads CASSHLTGFQETQYF. CDR3 nucleotide sequence: TGTGCCAGCAGCCATCTAACAGGGTTTCAAGAGACCCAGTACTTC.